These 6 T cell receptor beta chains were all obtained from the same sample, sequenced in a study of metastatic and nonmetastatic thyroid tumors. Thyroid surgery was preceded by no treatment in any patient. Using MiXCR, TCRdb reanalyzed the PCR reads. Among 45,000 to 60,000 clones, around a sixth were seen once, and the ten largest hold about 2.7%. The sample was blood. These receptors all stem from a female donor with papillary thyroid cancer or a benign thyroid nodule (not recorded which). Some clones in this sample may be carry-over from other donors' samples.

By frequency in the sample, this clone is medium-sized (0.01 to 0.1%). This chain connects TRBV2 to TRBJ2-7, with 9 bases lining up with TRBD1. The V gene's germline CDR1 is SNHLY and CDR2 FYNNEI. The V segment lost 0 bases and the J segment 6 bases; nucleotides outside the gene matches: 6. CDR3 length: 15 residues. The CDR3 loop reads CASSEAGTGSREQYF. The CDR3 DNA reads TGTGCCAGCAGTGAAGCCGGGACAGGGTCACGCGAGCAGTACTTC.

This clone was recorded many times. This chain connects TRBV7-9 to TRBJ1-2, with a tentative D call TRBD1 (5 bases). V was shortened by 6 bases and J by 6 bases, with 17 bases between the two germline ends. CDR3 size: 14 residues. Germline-derived CDR1 and CDR2 are SEHNR and FQNEAQ (reference sequence). The CDR3 reads CASRSPRGTHGYTF. The CDR3 nucleotides read TGTGCCAGCAGATCCCCCCGGGGGACCCATGGCTACACCTTC.

The chain recombines TRBV30 with TRBJ2-5, with TRBD2 as a possible D gene (6 bases). The CDR3 is 14 amino acids. Trimming shortened V by 5 bases and J by 5 bases, and 18 bases separated the two germline ends. CDR1 GTSNPN and CDR2 SVGIG come from the germline V gene (reference sequence). CDR3 in amino acids: CAWGIGTFRETQYF. The CDR3 nucleotides read TGTGCCTGGGGTATAGGGACTTTCAGGGAGACCCAGTACTTC.

This clone appeared many times. This chain connects TRBV5-4 to TRBJ2-3, with unresolved D. In germline, CDR1 is SGHNT, CDR2 YYREEE (reference sequence). The germline V and J ends were trimmed by 4 bases and 6 bases, with 9 bases remaining between them. The CDR3 is made up of 12 amino acids. The CDR3 sequence is CASSPVGDTQYF. The CDR3 region has the DNA TGTGCCAGCAGCCCCGTAGGGGATACGCAGTATTTT. Together with reference TRBV5-4 and TRBJ2-3, the CDR3 gives the full variable domain: ETGVTQSPTHLIKTRGQQVTLRCSSQSGHNTVSWYQQALGQGPQFIFQYYREEENGRGNFPPRFSGLQFPNYSSELNVNALELDDSALYLCASSPVGDTQYFGPGTRLTVL.

The gene calls are TRBV19 and TRBJ2-3, with a weak D call TRBD1 (5 bases). From germline, CDR1 is LNHDA and CDR2 SQIVND (reference sequence). The CDR3 is made up of 16 amino acids. The ends were cut back, 0 bases at V and 1 base at J, with 11 bases in the middle. The CDR3 region is CASSIEGDSRTDTQYF. CDR3 coding DNA: TGTGCCAGTAGTATAGAAGGAGACAGCCGCACAGATACGCAGTATTTT.

There are many counts of this clone. The germline gene is not matched at one end of the junction; a read error may be the cause. The chain recombines TRBV20-1 with TRBJ2-1; 13 bases fit TRBD2. Germline-derived CDR1 and CDR2 are DFQATT and SNEGSKA (reference sequence). The CDR3 is made up of 13 amino acids. CDR3: CSARTGLAGESVF. The CDR3 DNA reads as TGCAGTGCTAGAACAGGACTAGCGGGAGAATCTGTCTTC.